The rows below give T cell receptor beta chains drawn from one sample of a study of CD8+ T cells in alopecia areata. Only in-frame clones appear in the TCRdb table, and some are missing; sequencing was by immunoSEQ multiplex PCR. The data contain about 150,000 clones, around half of them singletons. The sample consisted of CD8+ T cells sorted from blood, taken at week 0. The receptors stem from a human donor with alopecia areata. The CDR3 runs from the conserved cysteine through the conserved F or W. The D gene is left open where the match is weak. Where a row states a size, it is once, few, many or the class of an expanded clone; other rows omit it.

V	D	J	size	DNA	CDR3
TRBV29-1	-	TRBJ2-2	-	TGCAGCGGCTATATCGGGGAGCTGTTTTTT	CSGYIGELFF
TRBV20-1	-	TRBJ2-7	-	TGCAGTGCTTCCGAGGGTTTCGAGCAGTACTTC	CSASEGFEQYF
TRBV4-3	-	TRBJ1-5	-	TGCGCCAGCAGCCAAGATCGGTGGCAGCTAAATCAGCCCCAGCATTTT	CASSQDRWQLNQPQHF
TRBV29-1	-	TRBJ1-1	-	TGCAGCGTTGCCAGGGACACTGAAGCTTTCTTT	CSVARDTEAFF
TRBV6-1	-	TRBJ2-1	-	TGTGCCAGCAGTGAAATTAGGGGGGATGAGCAGTTCTTC	CASSEIRGDEQFF
TRBV12-5	-	TRBJ2-2	-	TGTGCTAGTGGTTTGTACGCCGGGGAGCTGTTTTTT	CASGLYAGELFF
TRBV30	TRBD1	TRBJ1-2	-	TGTGCCTGGAGTTCCGACAGGGCCAGCTATGGCTACACCTTC	CAWSSDRASYGYTF
TRBV30	-	TRBJ1-4	-	TGTGCCTGGAGTGCGGGCACAACTAATGAAAAACTGTTTTTT	CAWSAGTTNEKLFF
TRBV7-9	-	TRBJ2-3	-	TGTGCCAGCAGCCAGTGGACCCATAGCACAGATACGCAGTATTTT	CASSQWTHSTDTQYF
TRBV30	TRBD1	TRBJ1-6	-	TGTGCCTGGAGTCAGCAGGGGGACAATTCACCCCTCCACTTT	CAWSQQGDNSPLHF
TRBV13	-	TRBJ2-1	-	TGTGCCAGCAGCTTAGGGGGCAATGAGCAGTTCTTC	CASSLGGNEQFF
TRBV5-6	-	TRBJ1-6	-	TGTGCCAGCAGTAGGGGATCACCCCTCCACTTT	CASSRGSPLHF
TRBV5-6	-	TRBJ2-7	-	TGTGCCAGCAGCTTGGGACAGATTACCTACGAGCAGTACTTC	CASSLGQITYEQYF
TRBV4-3	-	TRBJ1-2	few	TGCGCCAGCAGCGGAGTTTTGGTCACGGAGTATGGCTACACCTTC	CASSGVLVTEYGYTF
TRBV4-1	-	TRBJ1-1	-	TGCGCCAGCAGCCAACAATCGGACATTGAAGCTTTCTTT	CASSQQSDIEAFF
TRBV19	-	TRBJ1-5	-	TGTGCCAGTAGCACCCGTGCCGCGGCGGGTCAGCCCCAGCATTTT	CASSTRAAAGQPQHF
TRBV11-2	-	TRBJ2-1	few	TGTGCCAGCAGCTCGGAACTCAATGAGCAGTTCTTC	CASSSELNEQFF
TRBV30	-	TRBJ2-7	-	TGTGCCTGGAGTTTCGCGATATCCTACGAGCAGTACTTC	CAWSFAISYEQYF
TRBV14	-	TRBJ1-1	few	TGTGCCAGCAGCAGAGTCGGGACTGAAGCTTTCTTT	CASSRVGTEAFF
TRBV27	-	TRBJ2-7	-	TGTGCCAGCGGGGAGAGCTCCTACGAGCAGTACTTC	CASGESSYEQYF
TRBV13	-	TRBJ2-5	-	TGTGCCAGCAGCTTAGGCAGTGGGATCGGGCACGAGACCCAGTACTTC	CASSLGSGIGHETQYF
TRBV9	TRBD2	TRBJ2-3	-	TGTGCCAGCAGCGCGAATACACTAGCGGGGGACACAGATACGCAGTATTTT	CASSANTLAGDTDTQYF
TRBV11-2	-	TRBJ1-5	-	TGTGCCAGCAGCCCAGGATGGGGGAACAATCAGCCCCAGCATTTT	CASSPGWGNNQPQHF
TRBV7-2	-	TRBJ2-1	-	TGTGCCAGCAGCTTAACCGGGAGCTCCTACAATGAGCAGTTCTTC	CASSLTGSSYNEQFF
TRBV4-1	TRBD2	TRBJ2-1	-	TGCGCCAGCAGCCAAGAATTCCCTAGCGGGGGGGCCGATGAGCAGTTCTTC	CASSQEFPSGGADEQFF
TRBV9	-	TRBJ2-7	-	TGTGCCAGCAGCGTAGCACTAGGAGGTTACGAGCAGTACTTC	CASSVALGGYEQYF
TRBV19	-	TRBJ1-1	-	TGTGCCAGTAGCCTAGGAGGGCCAGGCACTGAAGCTTTCTTT	CASSLGGPGTEAFF
TRBV30	-	TRBJ2-7	-	TGTGCCTGGAGTGAGGGACATGGAGGTTTCTACGAGCAGTACTTC	CAWSEGHGGFYEQYF
TRBV9	TRBD1	TRBJ2-7	-	TGTGCCAGCAGCGTTGGACAGGGTATCTCCTACGAGCAGTACTTC	CASSVGQGISYEQYF
TRBV4-3	-	TRBJ2-1	-	TGCGCCAGCAGCCAAGATTACCCGTGGGGGGGGCCAGGGGATGAGCAGTTCTTC	CASSQDYPWGGPGDEQFF
TRBV4-3	-	TRBJ2-1	-	TGCGCCAGCAGCCAAGGAGATCACAATGAGCAGTTCTTC	CASSQGDHNEQFF
TRBV27	-	TRBJ2-7	once	TGTGCCAGCACCCCGAGCTCAGGGCACAGAGTATACGAGCAGTACTTC	CASTPSSGHRVYEQYF
TRBV4-3	-	TRBJ1-4	-	TGCGCCAGCAGCCCACCGGGGATTAATGAAAAACTGTTTTTT	CASSPPGINEKLFF
TRBV6-6	-	TRBJ2-7	-	TGTGCCAGCAGAAACAGGGAGGTCTACGAGCAGTACTTC	CASRNREVYEQYF
TRBV5-1	TRBD2	TRBJ2-3	-	TGCGCCAGCAGCTCTGAGCGGGGGAGACGCACAGATACGCAGTATTTT	CASSSERGRRTDTQYF
TRBV27	-	TRBJ2-3	-	TGTGCCAGCAGTTCCGCCACAGATACGCAGTATTTT	CASSSATDTQYF
TRBV27	-	TRBJ1-2	-	TGTGCCAGCAGTCGGACCTCCGCTAACTATGGCTACACCTTC	CASSRTSANYGYTF
TRBV5-6	-	TRBJ2-2	-	TGTGCCAGCAGCTTAGCCGACACCGGGGAGCTGTTTTTT	CASSLADTGELFF
TRBV10-3	TRBD1	TRBJ1-2	-	TGTGCCATCAGTGACGTCGGGACAGACTATGGCTACACCTTC	CAISDVGTDYGYTF
TRBV29-1	TRBD1	TRBJ2-1	few	TGCAGCGTTACAGGGGGACAGGACAATGAGCAGTTCTTC	CSVTGGQDNEQFF
TRBV30	-	TRBJ2-4	-	TGTGCCTGGAGCTCGGACGCTAGGTACAAGGGCAAAAACATTCAGTACTTC	CAWSSDARYKGKNIQYF
TRBV2	-	TRBJ2-1	once	TGTGCCAGCAGTGAACTAGTTAGAAATGAGCAGTTCTTC	CASSELVRNEQFF
TRBV5-6	TRBD1	TRBJ1-6	once	TGTGCCAGCAGCTTGGAAACCAGACAGGGGACGAGGTCACCCCTCCACTTT	CASSLETRQGTRSPLHF